These 18 T cell receptor beta chains came from one sample sequenced in a study of beta chain features in type 1 diabetes. Overall study findings and caveats: All four CD4+ subsets of Type 1 diabetes patients contained TCRB CDR3s that were moderately but significantly shorter.

Isolated RNA was reverse transcribed in full, so expressed TCRB transcripts were sequenced. Measured with immunoSEQ multiplex PCR; TCRdb has only the in-frame clones, and not every one. The sample lists 300,000 or so clones, about a tenth occurring once. No antigens are known for them. Input material: central memory CD4+ T cells from blood. The origin of the receptors is a man in his thirties or forties with type 1 diabetes.

This clone was seen more than once but under ten times. V usage is TRBV5-4 and J usage is TRBJ2-7; 7 positions agree with TRBD2. Germline V gene sequence: CDR1 SGHNT, CDR2 YYREEE (reference sequence). With 3 bases clipped from V and 0 bases from J, the junction kept 3 bases outside the gene matches. This CDR3 is built from 14 residues. In DNA, the CDR3 is TGTGCCAGCAGCTCCAGCGGGGCCTCCTACGAGCAGTACTTC. Its translation: CASSSSGASYEQYF.

This clone was detected ten times or more. The rearrangement uses TRBV5-1 and TRBJ2-1; 10 bases are a match to TRBD2. The CDR3 loop spans 15 amino acids. V dropped 2 bases and J dropped 6; count of bases not matched to a gene: 5. Germline CDR1 and CDR2: SGHRS and YFSETQ. The CDR3 DNA reads TGCGCCAGCAGCTTAAGTAGCGGGGGGCTCAATGAGCAGTTCTTC. Translated: CASSLSSGGLNEQFF.

The genes are TRBV4-3 and TRBJ2-3; 12 bases are a match to TRBD2. V trimming: 3 bases; J trimming: 0 bases; junction bases outside the gene matches: 7. Germline values: CDR1 LGHNA, CDR2 YSLEER. This CDR3 is built from 18 residues. The CDR3 DNA follows: TGCGCCAGCAGCCACGGATATGGACTAGCGGGGAGCACAGATACGCAGTATTTT. It yields the protein CASSHGYGLAGSTDTQYF.

The V call is TRBV6-5, the J call TRBJ2-5; D remains unclear. CDR3 size: 11 residues. Deletions cut 7 bases from V and 7 bases from J, with 10 bases between. Germline lookup yields CDR1 MNHEY and CDR2 SVGAGI. Here the CDR3 reads CASNDRGTQYF. CDR3 nucleotides: TGTGCCAGCAACGATAGAGGGACCCAGTACTTC.

This chain uses TRBV19 with TRBJ2-1; D is uncertain. Germline V CDR1 and CDR2: LNHDA, SQIVND (reference sequence). The CDR3 covers 13 residues. The V gene lost 5 bases and the J gene lost 4 bases, with 9 bases spanning the gap. This chain's CDR3 is CASSAPTYNEQFF. In DNA form, the CDR3 reads TGTGCCAGTAGTGCCCCCACATACAATGAGCAGTTCTTC.

This clone was detected a few times. The chain links TRBV7-2 to TRBJ1-6, with no clear D. CDR1 and CDR2 (germline): SGHTA, FQGNSA. Trimming took 5 bases from V and 8 from J, leaving 10 bases between them. The CDR3 totals 13 residues. DNA for the CDR3: TGTGCCAGCAGCCCAGGAGTGCATTCACCCCTCCACTTT. Amino acids: CASSPGVHSPLHF.

This clone was counted only a few times. V and J are TRBV29-1 and TRBJ1-1; 7 bases line up with TRBD1. J was trimmed by 3 bases and V by 6 bases; bases with no gene match: 7. The CDR3 loop spans 13 amino acids. Germline CDR1 SQVTM, CDR2 ANQGSEA. The CDR3 DNA reads TGCAGCGTATCGGAGGGGGCGTACACTGAAGCTTTCTTT. It specifies CSVSEGAYTEAFF.

The CDR3 nucleotides are TGTGCCAGCAGCGGAGGGACGCTCTCCTATAATTCACCCCTCCACTTT. It encodes CASSGGTLSYNSPLHF. V and J are TRBV9 and TRBJ1-6, with D possibly TRBD1 on 5 matching bases. CDR1 is SGDLS and CDR2 is YYNGEE in the germline V gene. This CDR3 contains 16 residues. Trimming removed 3 bases at V and 0 bases at J, with 10 bases between.

The chain has TRBV2 and TRBJ1-1; D not resolved. The V end lost 5 bases, the J end lost 6 bases, and 19 bases lay between the germline ends. The CDR3 runs to 15 residues. Germline V lookup: CDR1 SNHLY, CDR2 FYNNEI. The CDR3 nucleotides read TGTGCCAGCAGTTCCTTAACCGGGAGGTCCGCTGAAGCTTTCTTT. Protein sequence: CASSSLTGRSAEAFF.

This clone came up a few times. The chain links TRBV19 to TRBJ2-2, with 9 bases aligning to TRBD2. V lost 7 bases and J lost 4; bases outside the gene matches: 4. The length of the CDR3 is 14 residues. The germline CDR1 and CDR2 sequences are LNHDA and SQIVND (reference sequence). The CDR3, as DNA: TGTGCCAGTACGACTAGCGGTGCCACCGGGGAGCTGTTTTTT. Its protein product is CASTTSGATGELFF.

This clone was counted between two and nine times. The CDR3 protein is CASSSDRSSNEQFF. The CDR3 DNA is TGTGCCAGCAGCTCCGACAGGTCAAGCAATGAGCAGTTCTTC. The V call is TRBV11-2, the J call TRBJ2-1; TRBD1 is a possible D gene (6 bases). Per germline, CDR1 SGHAT and CDR2 FQNNGV. V lost 4 bases, J lost 6 bases, and 13 bases lay in between. CDR3 length: 14 amino acids.

The chain recombines TRBV7-2 with TRBJ2-3, with a tentative D call TRBD2 (5 bases). CDR1 is SGHTA and CDR2 is FQGNSA in the germline V gene. V gave up 5 bases and J gave up 2 bases, with 11 bases separating them. The CDR3 length is 14 residues. CDR3 sequence reads: CASSRTGDTDTQYF. The CDR3 nucleotides read TGTGCCAGCAGCCGGACTGGGGACACAGATACGCAGTATTTT.

V and J are TRBV15 and TRBJ2-7, with D perhaps being TRBD1 or TRBD2 (6 bases each). Germline CDR1 is LNHNV and CDR2 is YYDKDF (reference sequence). V gave up 2 bases and J gave up 8 bases, with 16 bases separating them. This CDR3 is built from 14 residues. The CDR3 spells CATSRSRAGGQQYF. For the CDR3, the DNA is TGTGCCACCAGCAGAAGTAGGGCCGGGGGCCAGCAGTACTTC.

There are a few counts of this clone. The V call is TRBV7-2, the J call TRBJ2-7; D gene ambiguous. CDR1 is SGHTA, CDR2 FQGNSA, per germline. The V and J ends lost 1 base and 0 bases respectively, with 10 bases between them. The CDR3 runs to 15 residues. This CDR3 reads CASSLDGKSSYEQYF. In DNA, the CDR3 is TGTGCCAGCAGCTTAGATGGGAAAAGCTCCTACGAGCAGTACTTC.

This clone was observed a handful of times. The gene calls are TRBV7-9 and TRBJ2-3; 8 positions agree with TRBD2. CDR1 is SEHNR and CDR2 is FQNEAQ in the germline V gene (reference sequence). V shed 6 bases, J shed 1 base, and the junction held 9 bases outside the gene matches. The CDR3 covers 16 residues. The CDR3 reads CASRPSQAGGTDTQYF. In DNA form, the CDR3 reads TGTGCCAGCAGACCCTCACAAGCGGGGGGCACAGATACGCAGTATTTT.

In its sample, this clone was seen a few times. V is TRBV7-2 and J is TRBJ1-2; the match to TRBD1 covers 7 bases. The CDR3 is 15 residues long. Looked up from germline, CDR1 is SGHTA and CDR2 is FQGNSA. The trim removed 5 bases at V and 0 bases at J, leaving 6 bases unmatched. CDR3 sequence: CASSPNRGPNYGYTF. In DNA, the CDR3 is TGTGCCAGCAGCCCGAACAGGGGCCCTAACTATGGCTACACCTTC.

The genes are TRBV28 and TRBJ2-7; perhaps TRBD2 as D (6 bases). Germline CDR1 and CDR2: MDHEN and SYDVKM. This CDR3 comprises 17 residues. V shed 5 bases and J shed 0 bases, with 20 bases lying between them. CDR3 region: CASSVPGGALSSYEQYF. CDR3 DNA sequence: TGTGCCAGCAGTGTCCCCGGAGGGGCCCTGAGCTCCTACGAGCAGTACTTC.

J is TRBJ2-3 and V is TRBV5-4; TRBD1 aligns across 8 bases. V gave up 3 bases and J gave up 4 bases; unmatched junction bases: 7. Germline lookup yields CDR1 SGHNT and CDR2 YYREEE (reference sequence). CDR3 size: 15 residues. CDR3 protein: CASSSPGQASDTQYF. The DNA of the CDR3 is TGTGCCAGCAGCTCCCCGGGACAGGCATCAGATACGCAGTATTTT.